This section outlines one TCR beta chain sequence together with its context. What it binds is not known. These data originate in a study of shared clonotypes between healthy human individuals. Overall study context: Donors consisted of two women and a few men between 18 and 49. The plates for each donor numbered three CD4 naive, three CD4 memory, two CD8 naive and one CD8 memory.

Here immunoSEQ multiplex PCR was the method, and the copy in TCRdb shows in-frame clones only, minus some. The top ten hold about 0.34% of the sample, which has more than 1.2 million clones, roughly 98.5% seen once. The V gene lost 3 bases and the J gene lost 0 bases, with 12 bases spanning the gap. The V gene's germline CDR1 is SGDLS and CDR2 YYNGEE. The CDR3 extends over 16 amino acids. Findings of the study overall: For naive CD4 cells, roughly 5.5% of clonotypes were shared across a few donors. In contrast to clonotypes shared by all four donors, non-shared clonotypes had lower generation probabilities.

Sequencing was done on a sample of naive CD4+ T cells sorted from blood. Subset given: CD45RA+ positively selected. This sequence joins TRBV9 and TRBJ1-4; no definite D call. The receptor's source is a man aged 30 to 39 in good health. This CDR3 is CASSAQAFATNEKLFF. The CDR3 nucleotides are TGTGCCAGCAGCGCGCAGGCCTTTGCAACTAATGAAAAACTGTTTTTT.